The 25 T cell receptor beta chains given below trace back to one sample, sequenced in a study of vaccination and CD4 T cells after COVID-19. Their antigen targets remain unknown. The Oncomine TCR Beta short-read assay was applied to DNA of cultured CD4+ T cells. TCRdb redid the calling of the PCR reads with MiXCR, one entry per CDR3 protein. The sample contains 22,000 or so distinct CDR3 sequences, around 50% of which appear only once. As for treatment: roughly nine-day PBMC culture with coronavirus spike peptide pools or control peptides (ViraFEST assay). The sequenced sample consisted of CD4+ T cells from blood, cultured in vitro. The receptors were gathered from a human donor who had recovered from COVID-19.

The rearrangement links TRBV19 to TRBJ1-2, with 8 bases aligning to TRBD1. The V gene's germline CDR1 is LNHDA and CDR2 SQIVND (reference sequence). There are 14 residues in the CDR3. Unmatched junction bases numbered 7, after V lost 7 bases and J lost 3 bases. The CDR3 loop reads CASKDRGGHYGYTF. CDR3 DNA sequence: TGTGCCAGTAAAGACAGGGGAGGTCACTATGGCTACACCTTC.

This clonotype has more than one count but fewer than ten. J is TRBJ1-2 and V is TRBV12-3 or TRBV12-4; D is uncertain. V was shortened by 8 bases and J by 2 bases, with 18 bases between the two germline ends. CDR3 length: 15 residues. DNA of the CDR3: TGTGCCAGCCGAAGATTGAGGGTCGGGAACTATGGCTACACCTTC. Protein sequence: CASRRLRVGNYGYTF.

J is TRBJ2-4 and V is TRBV12-3 or TRBV12-4, with D unresolved. V lost 5 bases to trimming and J lost 1 base, with 6 bases between them. The CDR3 length is 13 residues. The CDR3 DNA follows: TGTGCCAGCAGTCGGTGGGCCAAAAACATTCAGTACTTC. Residues: CASSRWAKNIQYF.

CDR3 coding DNA: TGTGCCAGCAGTTTAGGACAGAACTATGGCTACACCTTC. Translation gives CASSLGQNYGYTF. V is TRBV27 and J is TRBJ1-2; D may be TRBD1 (6 bases). CDR1 is MNHEY, CDR2 SMNVEV, per germline (reference sequence). The V and J ends lost 2 bases and 2 bases respectively, with 6 bases between them. This CDR3 contains 13 residues.

In this sample, this clonotype is medium-sized. The J gene is TRBJ1-5, the V gene TRBV7-3; a possible D gene is TRBD1 (5 bases). The CDR3 spans 17 residues. Trimming stripped 1 base from V and 4 bases from J, with 17 bases between. Germline values: CDR1 SGHTA, CDR2 FQGTGA. Here the CDR3 reads CASSLMISREGNQPQHF. CDR3 DNA: TGTGCCAGCAGCTTAATGATCTCCAGGGAGGGAAATCAGCCCCAGCATTTT.

In this sample, this clonotype turned up a few times. The chain employs TRBV7-6 and TRBJ1-4; 10 bases map to TRBD1. CDR3 length: 18 residues. CDR1 is SGHVS and CDR2 is FNYEAQ in the germline V gene. V was pared by 5 bases and J by 0 bases, with 9 bases of the junction left unmatched. CDR3 sequence (DNA): TGTGCCAGCAGCAGACGACAGGGGGCAAGGGCAACTAATGAAAAACTGTTTTTT. This encodes CASSRRQGARATNEKLFF.

The chain has TRBV19 and TRBJ1-4, with TRBD1 identical over 10 bases. This CDR3 spans 17 amino acids. V shed 9 bases and J 0 bases; nucleotides not matched to a gene: 10. Germline values: CDR1 LNHDA, CDR2 SQIVND (reference sequence). For the CDR3, the DNA is TGTGCCAGCAAAGGACCGGGACAGGGGACAACTAATGAAAAACTGTTTTTT. This sequence encodes CASKGPGQGTTNEKLFF.

V gene TRBV27 combines with J gene TRBJ2-5, with D tentatively TRBD2 (6 bases). The germline V gene encodes CDR1 MNHEY and CDR2 SMNVEV (reference sequence). The CDR3 has 11 amino acids. V lost 10 bases and J 4 bases, leaving 10 bases between the germline ends. CDR3 nucleotides: TGTGCCACCCGGGGAGGAGAGACCCAGTACTTC. This codes for CATRGGETQYF.

This clonotype showed up just a few times. This rearrangement joins TRBV6-1 to TRBJ1-5, with TRBD1 matching 8 bases. With 6 bases clipped from V and 4 bases from J, the junction kept 5 bases outside the gene matches. CDR3 length equals 14 residues. Germline CDR1 and CDR2: MNHNS and SASEGT. CDR3 DNA: TGTGCCAGCAGCTCCGGACAGGGAAATCAGCCCCAGCATTTT. It is translated as CASSSGQGNQPQHF.

The table lists this clonotype with a few counts. The gene calls are TRBV20-1 and TRBJ1-5; TRBD1 might be the D (5 bases). The V gene's germline CDR1 is DFQATT and CDR2 SNEGSKA (reference sequence). V lost 1 base and J lost 5, with 15 bases in between. The CDR3 extends over 15 amino acids. CDR3 sequence: CSARGFRGWDQPQHF. Here the CDR3 DNA reads TGCAGTGCTAGAGGATTTAGGGGATGGGATCAGCCCCAGCATTTT.

The V and J genes are TRBV2 and TRBJ2-7; TRBD2 matches 7 bases. Per germline, CDR1 SNHLY and CDR2 FYNNEI. There are 14 residues in the CDR3. V lost 3 bases, J lost 6 bases, and 8 bases stayed unmatched. CDR3 in amino acids: CASSEQRWGGEQYF. CDR3 in DNA: TGTGCCAGCAGTGAGCAGCGCTGGGGGGGCGAGCAGTACTTC. The whole variable domain, filled in from reference TRBV2 and TRBJ2-7, reads EPEVTQTPSHQVTQMGQEVILRCVPISNHLYFYWYRQILGQKVEFLVSFYNNEISEKSEIFDDQFSVERPDGSNFTLKIRSTKLEDSAMYFCASSEQRWGGEQYFGPGTRLTVT.

The V and J genes are TRBV28 and TRBJ1-2; D remains unclear. The CDR3 is 14 amino acids. Germline CDR1 MDHEN, CDR2 SYDVKM. The germline V and J ends were trimmed by 2 bases and 0 bases, with 7 bases remaining between them. CDR3 nucleotides: TGTGCCAGCAGTTTAAGTGGAGCTAACTATGGCTACACCTTC. Protein: CASSLSGANYGYTF.

The rearrangement uses TRBV29-1 and TRBJ2-3, with D tentatively TRBD1 (5 bases). The CDR3 consists of 13 residues. Trimming took 5 bases from V and 0 from J, leaving 9 bases between them. Germline values: CDR1 SQVTM, CDR2 ANQGSEA. The CDR3 loop reads CSVLQGSTDTQYF. In nucleotides, the CDR3 is TGCAGCGTTTTGCAGGGAAGCACAGATACGCAGTATTTT.

This chain links TRBV6-5 with TRBJ2-1; D gene unclear. The CDR3 sequence is 14 residues long. Germline loops: CDR1 MNHEY, CDR2 SVGAGI. V was shortened by 4 bases and J by 5 bases, with 12 bases between the two germline ends. CDR3 sequence: CASSSYGSNNEQFF. In DNA form, the CDR3 reads TGTGCCAGCAGTTCCTACGGGTCAAACAATGAGCAGTTCTTC.

V usage is TRBV7-9 and J usage is TRBJ2-7; 7 bases align to TRBD2. From germline, CDR1 is SEHNR and CDR2 FQNEAQ (reference sequence). The trim removed 5 bases at V and 4 bases at J, leaving 8 bases unmatched. The CDR3 has 14 residues. The CDR3 loop is CASSHSAGAYEQYF. CDR3 DNA: TGTGCCAGCAGCCACTCGGCGGGAGCTTACGAGCAGTACTTC.

The genes are TRBV7-9 and TRBJ1-1, with 9 bases lining up with TRBD1. The germline gives CDR1 SEHNR, CDR2 FQNEAQ (reference sequence). This CDR3 region has 15 residues. V trimming: 5 bases; J trimming: 4 bases; junction bases outside the gene matches: 8. CDR3 sequence: CASSAPGQGTTEAFF. CDR3 sequence (DNA): TGTGCCAGCAGCGCCCCCGGACAGGGGACCACTGAAGCTTTCTTT.

V usage is TRBV27 and J usage is TRBJ1-2, with TRBD1 as a possible D gene (6 bases). The CDR3 is 14 amino acids. CDR1 is MNHEY, CDR2 SMNVEV, per germline (reference sequence). Trimming stripped 5 bases from V and 8 bases from J, with 18 bases between. CDR3 residues: CASSPTGQWGGYTF. The DNA for the CDR3 is TGTGCCAGCAGTCCGACAGGACAATGGGGCGGCTACACCTTC.

The chain uses TRBV19 and TRBJ1-1; TRBD1 is a possible D gene (5 bases). The CDR3 is 16 amino acids. The germline gives CDR1 LNHDA, CDR2 SQIVND (reference sequence). Between the trimmed V and J ends, which lost 2 bases and 10 bases, there was a span of 23 bases. CDR3: CASSIPPDRSTLVAFF. CDR3 nucleotide sequence: TGTGCCAGTAGTATACCGCCAGACAGATCAACACTTGTAGCTTTCTTT.

The rearrangement links TRBV20-1 to TRBJ1-5; no definite D call. This CDR3 is 15 amino acids long. Germline V gene sequence: CDR1 DFQATT, CDR2 SNEGSKA (reference sequence). The ends were cut back, 1 base at V and 5 bases at J, with 15 bases in the middle. Written as DNA, the CDR3 is TGCAGTGCTAGAGTTCCGGCCTTGGACCATCAGCCCCAGCATTTT. It specifies CSARVPALDHQPQHF.

This clonotype was counted once. The chain recombines TRBV19 with TRBJ1-1; no clear D. Germline CDR1 LNHDA, CDR2 SQIVND (reference sequence). The CDR3 is 14 residues long. V shed 3 bases and J shed 0 bases, with 8 bases lying between them. This chain's CDR3 is CASSMEGMNTEAFF. The CDR3 DNA reads as TGTGCCAGTAGTATGGAGGGTATGAACACTGAAGCTTTCTTT.

The rearrangement links TRBV19 to TRBJ1-1; D is undetermined. The germline V gene encodes CDR1 LNHDA and CDR2 SQIVND (reference sequence). The germline V and J ends were trimmed by 4 bases and 6 bases, with 12 bases remaining between them. This CDR3 has 13 residues. CDR3 loop: CASSRSREAEAFF. The CDR3 DNA is TGTGCCAGTAGTAGATCCCGTGAAGCTGAAGCTTTCTTT. Full variable domain (outside the CDR3, taken from reference TRBV19 and TRBJ1-1): DGGITQSPKYLFRKEGQNVTLSCEQNLNHDAMYWYRQDPGQGLRLIYYSQIVNDFQKGDIAEGYSVSREKKESFPLTVTSAQKNPTAFYLCASSRSREAEAFFGQGTRLTVV.

This clonotype was seen more than once but under ten times. The rearrangement uses TRBV7-3 and TRBJ1-3; a weak D match, TRBD1 (5 bases). CDR3 length equals 15 residues. V was shortened by 2 bases and J by 2 bases, with 10 bases between the two germline ends. Germline lookup yields CDR1 SGHTA and CDR2 FQGTGA. The CDR3 reads CASSLVGTPGNTIYF. For the CDR3, the DNA is TGTGCCAGCAGCTTAGTCGGGACGCCTGGAAACACCATATATTTT.

In its sample, this clonotype was seen a few times. The rearrangement uses TRBV23-1 and TRBJ1-6; a weak D match, TRBD1 (6 bases). TRBV23-1 carries the ORF label, with uncertain function. This CDR3 spans 17 amino acids. Trimming took 8 bases from V and 7 from J, leaving 24 bases between them. This CDR3 reads CASLLSKDSLLNSPLHF. The CDR3, as DNA: TGCGCCAGCCTCCTATCCAAGGACAGTCTATTGAATTCACCCCTCCACTTT.

The chain joins TRBV30 to TRBJ2-7, with no clear D. CDR3 length: 13 residues. CDR1 and CDR2 (germline): GTSNPN, SVGIG (reference sequence). V was cut by 0 bases and J by 6 bases, with 12 bases left in between. This CDR3 is CAWSVELKGEQYF. The CDR3 nucleotides are TGTGCCTGGAGTGTCGAGTTGAAGGGCGAGCAGTACTTC. Full variable domain (rest looked up from reference TRBV30 and TRBJ2-7): SQTIHQWPATLVQPVGSPLSLECTVEGTSNPNLYWYRQAAGRGLQLLFYSVGIGQISSEVPQNLSASRPQDRQFILSSKKLLLSDSGFYLCAWSVELKGEQYFGPGTRLTVT.

V and J are TRBV20-1 and TRBJ1-4; 11 bases map to TRBD1. Germline loops: CDR1 DFQATT, CDR2 SNEGSKA (reference sequence). The CDR3 totals 16 residues. V dropped 1 base and J dropped 1; count of bases not matched to a gene: 2. CDR3 bases: TGCAGTGCTAGAGTGGACAGGGGGCGAACTAATGAAAAACTGTTTTTT. The encoded protein is CSARVDRGRTNEKLFF.